This T cell receptor (beta chain) was sequenced during a study of cytomegalovirus exposure and HLA in healthy donors. Findings and caveats of the study: Analyses of presence and absence presupposed an approximately uniform sequencing depth across donors. The study had only CMV serostatus as immune exposure information. Exclusion as indistinguishable affected some V segments, including TRBV6-2 and TRBV6-3. Later analysis indicated greater clonal expansion among HLA-associated TCR beta chains than among equally common other chains.

Between the trimmed V and J ends, which lost 6 bases and 5 bases, there was a span of 22 bases. The CDR3 contains 16 residues. Germline V lookup: CDR1 SQVTM, CDR2 ANQGSEA. PCR primers comprised 60 Vbeta and 13 Jbeta primers. Here immunoSEQ multiplex PCR was the method, and the copy in TCRdb shows in-frame clones only, minus some. Here the sample spans some 110,000 clones, 60% to 80% being singletons. On this clone: Its antigen is not known.

The chain has TRBV29-1 and TRBJ2-2, with D possibly matching TRBD2 (6 bases). What was sequenced was PBMCs. This TCR derives from a woman between 35 and 50 years old in good health and CMV-seropositive. The CDR3 sequence is CSVLNLREGGTGELFF. Here the CDR3 DNA reads TGCAGCGTGTTGAACCTCCGGGAAGGAGGGACCGGGGAGCTGTTTTTT.